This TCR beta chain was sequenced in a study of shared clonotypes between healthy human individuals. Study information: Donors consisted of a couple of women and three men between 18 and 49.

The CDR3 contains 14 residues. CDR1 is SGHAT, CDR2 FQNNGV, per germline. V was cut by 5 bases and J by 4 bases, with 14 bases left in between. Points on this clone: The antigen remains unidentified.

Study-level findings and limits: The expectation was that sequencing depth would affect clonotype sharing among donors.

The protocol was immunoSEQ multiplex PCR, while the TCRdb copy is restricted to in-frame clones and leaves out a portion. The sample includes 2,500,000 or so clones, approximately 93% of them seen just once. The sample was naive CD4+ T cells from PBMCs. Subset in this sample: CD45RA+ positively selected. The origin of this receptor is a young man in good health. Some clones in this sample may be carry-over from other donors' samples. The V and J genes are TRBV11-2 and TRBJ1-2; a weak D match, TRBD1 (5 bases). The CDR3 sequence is CASSISDSSYGYTF. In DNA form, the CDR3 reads TGTGCCAGCAGCATATCAGACAGTAGCTATGGCTACACCTTC.